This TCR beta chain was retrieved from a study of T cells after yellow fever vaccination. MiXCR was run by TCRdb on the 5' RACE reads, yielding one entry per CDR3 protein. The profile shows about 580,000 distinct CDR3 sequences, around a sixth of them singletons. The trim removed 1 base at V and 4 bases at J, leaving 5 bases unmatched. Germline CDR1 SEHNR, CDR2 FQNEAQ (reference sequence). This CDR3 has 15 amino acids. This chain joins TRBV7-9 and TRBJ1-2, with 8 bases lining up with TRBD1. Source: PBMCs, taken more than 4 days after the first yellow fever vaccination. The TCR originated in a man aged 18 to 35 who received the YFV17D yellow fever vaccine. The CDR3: CASSLGQGHSYGYTF. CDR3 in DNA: TGTGCCAGCAGCTTAGGACAGGGGCACAGCTATGGCTACACCTTC.